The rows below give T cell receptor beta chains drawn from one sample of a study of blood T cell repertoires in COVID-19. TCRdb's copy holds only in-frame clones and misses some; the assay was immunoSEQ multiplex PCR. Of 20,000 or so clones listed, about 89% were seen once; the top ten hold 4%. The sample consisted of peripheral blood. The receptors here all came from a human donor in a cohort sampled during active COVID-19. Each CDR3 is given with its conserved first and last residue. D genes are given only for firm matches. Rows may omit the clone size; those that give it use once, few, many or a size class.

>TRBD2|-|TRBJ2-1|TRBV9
TGTGCCAGCAGCTTGCTAGCGGGATCCTACAATGAGCAGTTCTTC
CASSLLAGSYNEQFF
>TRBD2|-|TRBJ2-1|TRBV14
TGTGCCAGCAGCCAGGGAAGCGGGAGGGCCTCATTAGTCGATGAGCAGTTCTTC
CASSQGSGRASLVDEQFF
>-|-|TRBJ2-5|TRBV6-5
TGTGCCAGCAGTTCGCCAGGGGGGCAAGAGACCCAGTACTTC
CASSSPGGQETQYF
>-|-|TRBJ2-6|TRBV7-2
TGTGCCAGCACTAGCATCCTCTCTGGGGCCAACGTCCTGACTTTC
CASTSILSGANVLTF
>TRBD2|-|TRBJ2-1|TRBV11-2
TGTGCCAGCAGCTTTGGGACTAGTTATGAGCAGTTCTTC
CASSFGTSYEQFF
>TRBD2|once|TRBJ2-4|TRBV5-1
TGCGCCAGCAGCGAGGGAGGGAATGAAAACATTCAGTACTTC
CASSEGGNENIQYF
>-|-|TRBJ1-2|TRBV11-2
TGTGCCAGCAGCTTTGGTGGAGGGCAGCTCTATGGCTACACCTTC
CASSFGGGQLYGYTF
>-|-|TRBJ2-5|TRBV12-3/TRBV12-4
TGTGCCAGCAGTTTTGGAGGGTTGACCCAGTACTTC
CASSFGGLTQYF
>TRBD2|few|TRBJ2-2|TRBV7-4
TGTGCCAGCACCGTTAGCGGGAGGGCGGCCGGGGAGCTGTTTTTT
CASTVSGRAAGELFF
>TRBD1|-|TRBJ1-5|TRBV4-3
TGCGCCAGCAGCCAATCGACAGGGTCCAATCAGCCCCAGCATTTT
CASSQSTGSNQPQHF
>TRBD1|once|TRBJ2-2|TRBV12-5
TGTGCTAGTGGTTTGGGACTCGGAACAGGGGGCTCGAACACCGGGGAGCTGTTTTTT
CASGLGLGTGGSNTGELFF
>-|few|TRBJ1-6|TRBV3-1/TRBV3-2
TGTGCCAGCAGCCAAGGGACAGTAAATTCACCCCTCCACTTT
CASSQGTVNSPLHF
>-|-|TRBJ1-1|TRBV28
TGTGCCAGCAGTTCGCCCAGGGGAAAGAACACTGAAGCTTTCTTT
CASSSPRGKNTEAFF
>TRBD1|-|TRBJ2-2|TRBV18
TGTGCCAGCTCACCCGACAGGGTCTCCGGGGAGCTGTTTTTT
CASSPDRVSGELFF
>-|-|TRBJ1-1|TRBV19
TGTGCCAGCCGATTGGGGGGAGGGGTCATGAACACTGAAGCTTTCTTT
CASRLGGGVMNTEAFF
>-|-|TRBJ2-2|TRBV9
TGTGCCAGCAGCGTAGTGGGGAGTACCGGGGAGCTGTTTTTT
CASSVVGSTGELFF
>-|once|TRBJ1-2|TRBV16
TGTGCCAGCAGCCAATCCGAAACAGGGATTGGGTCTGGCTACACCTTC
CASSQSETGIGSGYTF
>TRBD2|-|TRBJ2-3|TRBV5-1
TGCGCCAGCAGCCTCGGGACTAGTCATGCGTACACAGATACGCAGTATTTT
CASSLGTSHAYTDTQYF
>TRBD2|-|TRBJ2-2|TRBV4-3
TGCGCCAGCAGCCCCGGCGGACTAGCGGGGGGGGGCACCGGGGAGCTGTTTTTT
CASSPGGLAGGGTGELFF
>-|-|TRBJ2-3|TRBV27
TGTGCCAGCAGTTTCCGGGAAAACACAGATACGCAGTATTTT
CASSFRENTDTQYF
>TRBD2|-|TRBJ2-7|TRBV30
TGTGCCTGTTTATCCACCCAAAAGCACCGCGGGAGGAACTACTACGAGCAGTACTTC
CACLSTQKHRGRNYYEQYF
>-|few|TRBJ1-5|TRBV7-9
TGTGCCAGCAGCTTAGGGGGGGATCAGCCCCAGCATTTT
CASSLGGDQPQHF
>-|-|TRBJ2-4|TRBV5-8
TGTGCCAGCAGCTTATCCAGGGCCAAAAACATTCAGTACTTC
CASSLSRAKNIQYF
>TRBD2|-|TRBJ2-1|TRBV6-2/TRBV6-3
TGTGCCAGCAGCTCTCCTTCGCGGGGGGCGTATGAGCAGTTCTTC
CASSSPSRGAYEQFF
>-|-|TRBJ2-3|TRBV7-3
TGTGCCAGCAGCCCGAGCGGGCTATCCACATATACGCAGTATTTT
CASSPSGLSTYTQYF
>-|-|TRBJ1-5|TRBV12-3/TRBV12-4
TGTGCCAGCCAGGTGACAGACAATCAGCCCCAGCATTTT
CASQVTDNQPQHF
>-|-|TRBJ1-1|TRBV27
TGTGCCAGCAGACCCTTTCGGGTGAACACTGAAGCTTTCTTT
CASRPFRVNTEAFF